The rows below give T cell receptor beta chains drawn from one sample of a study of T cells in localized non-small cell lung cancer. The protocol was immunoSEQ multiplex PCR, while the TCRdb copy is restricted to in-frame clones and leaves out a portion. Of about 11,000 clones listed, 65% to 90% were seen once; the top ten hold about 20%. The sample consisted of peripheral blood mononuclear cells, taken before any cancer treatment. The receptor set was obtained from a female donor over 55 with stage II lung adenocarcinoma. Each CDR3 is given with its conserved first and last residue. A D gene is named only where the DNA matches it firmly. Clone size is stated in some rows and not others, as once, few, many or a class when expanded.

V gene	clone size	D gene	J gene	CDR3 protein	CDR3 DNA
TRBV6-5	-	TRBD1	TRBJ1-1	CASSSSRGPPNTEAFF	TGTGCCAGCAGTTCCTCCAGGGGGCCCCCGAACACTGAAGCTTTCTTT
TRBV10-3	once	-	TRBJ1-5	CAISAGRGQPQHF	TGTGCCATCAGTGCCGGGAGAGGTCAGCCCCAGCATTTT
TRBV5-6	-	-	TRBJ1-2	CASSSWAQGQRGYTF	TGTGCCAGCAGCTCTTGGGCGCAGGGGCAAAGGGGCTACACCTTC
TRBV5-4	once	TRBD1	TRBJ2-7	CASSSRDRVNEQYF	TGTGCCAGCAGCTCCCGGGACAGGGTAAACGAGCAGTACTTC
TRBV5-6	once	-	TRBJ2-5	CASSPDLRETQYF	TGTGCCAGCAGCCCTGACTTACGAGAGACCCAGTACTTC
TRBV5-1	-	-	TRBJ1-4	CASSWGDPGANEKLFF	TGCGCCAGCAGCTGGGGGGACCCGGGGGCTAATGAAAAACTGTTTTTT
TRBV7-2	once	-	TRBJ1-1	CASSLRETEAFF	TGTGCCAGCAGCTTAAGGGAGACTGAAGCTTTCTTT
TRBV9	once	-	TRBJ2-2	CASRSNTGELFF	TGTGCCAGCCGATCGAACACCGGGGAGCTGTTTTTT
TRBV5-1	-	TRBD2	TRBJ2-7	CASILGEGPKRGESYEQYF	TGCGCCAGCATCTTGGGGGAGGGACCCAAAAGGGGCGAGTCCTACGAGCAGTACTTC
TRBV7-9	-	-	TRBJ1-1	CASRGSGSKAFF	TGTGCCAGCCGGGGTTCGGGGTCTAAAGCTTTCTTT
TRBV15	-	-	TRBJ2-3	CATSRDYQVNTDTQYF	TGTGCCACCAGCAGAGACTACCAGGTGAACACAGATACGCAGTATTTT
TRBV19	-	TRBD1	TRBJ2-7	CASSGDRDRGSEQYF	TGTGCCAGTAGTGGAGACCGGGACAGGGGGTCTGAGCAGTACTTC
TRBV5-4	once	-	TRBJ2-5	CASSAPGYETQYF	TGTGCCAGCAGCGCCCCCGGATATGAGACCCAGTACTTC
TRBV6-5	-	TRBD2	TRBJ2-3	CASSYPGGVTDTQYF	TGTGCCAGCAGTTACCCGGGGGGGGTCACAGATACGCAGTATTTT
TRBV6-6	-	-	TRBJ1-1	CASSSIENTEAFF	TGTGCCAGCAGTTCAATCGAGAACACTGAAGCTTTCTTT
TRBV19	-	-	TRBJ1-1	CASTIIGRLNTEAFF	TGTGCCAGTACCATTATCGGGCGGTTGAACACTGAAGCTTTCTTT
TRBV5-4	-	-	TRBJ1-2	CASSLGQTDYYGYTF	TGTGCCAGCAGCTTGGGTCAAACGGACTACTATGGCTACACCTTC
TRBV19	few	-	TRBJ1-1	CASSIATPALNTEAFF	TGTGCCAGTAGTATTGCGACCCCCGCACTAAACACTGAAGCTTTCTTT
TRBV7-9	-	-	TRBJ1-1	CASSQQGGTEAFF	TGTGCCAGCAGCCAACAGGGAGGGACTGAAGCTTTCTTT
TRBV4-3	-	-	TRBJ2-1	CASSQDLYREQFF	TGCGCCAGCAGCCAAGATCTCTACAGGGAGCAGTTCTTC
TRBV5-6	-	-	TRBJ2-1	CASSLVSRRSSSYNEQFF	TGTGCCAGCAGCTTGGTGTCAAGGCGGTCTAGCTCCTACAATGAGCAGTTCTTC